Listed here are 9 T cell receptor beta chains from one sample, sequenced in a study of Graves' ophthalmopathy and Graves' hyperthyroidism. TCR beta CDR3 regions were amplified from RNA transcripts. The first round was an RT-PCR with HTBI primers, and the second round was a multiplex PCR. Using its own MiXCR run on the multiplex PCR reads, TCRdb lists one record per CDR3 protein. The sample has some 240,000 distinct CDR3 sequences; approximately 42% are singletons. Sequenced material: peripheral blood. These receptors were collected from an adult man with Graves' ophthalmopathy.

J is TRBJ1-2 and V is TRBV20-1; possibly TRBD1 for D (5 bases). CDR3 length equals 13 residues. The V gene's germline CDR1 is DFQATT and CDR2 SNEGSKA (reference sequence). In DNA form, the CDR3 reads TGCGGTCCAAGAGGGGAGGCAAGCTACGGCTACACCTTC. Its protein is CGPRGEASYGYTF.

CDR3 in amino acids: CATVEAFF. The CDR3 bases are TGTGCCACCGTTGAAGCTTTCTTT. The V gene is TRBV19, the J gene TRBJ1-1; D remains ambiguous. Germline CDR1 reads LNHDA; CDR2 reads SQIVND (reference sequence). V gave up 10 bases and J gave up 7 bases, with 4 bases separating them. The CDR3 has 8 residues.

This rearrangement joins TRBV9 to TRBJ1-3, with 7 bases lining up with TRBD1. V gave up 5 bases and J gave up 4 bases; unmatched junction bases: 6. Germline V gives CDR1 SGDLS, CDR2 YYNGEE. This CDR3 is 14 amino acids long. The DNA for the CDR3 is TGTGCCAGCAGTGACAGGGCCGACGGAAACACCATATATTTT. Amino acid sequence: CASSDRADGNTIYF.

The V gene is TRBV20-1, the J gene TRBJ1-1, with D possibly being TRBD1 (6 bases). The CDR3 sequence is 12 residues long. The V gene's germline CDR1 is DFQATT and CDR2 SNEGSKA (reference sequence). Deletions cut 0 bases from V and 5 bases from J, with 7 bases between. The CDR3 DNA reads as TGCAGTGCTAGAGAGGGGGCAACTGAAGCTTTCTTT. Translating it yields CSAREGATEAFF.

V usage is TRBV12-3 or TRBV12-4 and J usage is TRBJ2-7; the D gene is possibly TRBD1 (5 bases). This CDR3 comprises 11 residues. In nucleotides, the CDR3 is TGTGCGAGTGGCAGGGCCTACGAGCAGTACTTC. This sequence encodes CASGRAYEQYF.

This clonotype was seen many times. The chain is built from TRBV7-3 and TRBJ2-7; TRBD2 matches at 9 bases. From germline, CDR1 is SGHTA and CDR2 FQGTGA. The V gene end was trimmed by 5 bases and the J gene end by 1 base; junction bases not matched to a gene: 6. The CDR3 length is 15 residues. The CDR3 sequence: CASSKTSGGSYEQYF. The CDR3 coding sequence is TGTGCCAGCAGCAAGACTAGCGGAGGTTCCTACGAGCAGTACTTC.

The chain joins TRBV10-3 to TRBJ2-5; 9 bases agree with TRBD2. This CDR3 spans 13 amino acids. Looked up from germline, CDR1 is ENHRY and CDR2 is SYGVKD. V shed 4 bases, J shed 7 bases, and the junction held 4 bases outside the gene matches. Here the CDR3 DNA reads TGTGCCATCAGTGGGCTAGCGGGGTCGACCCAGTACTTC. Its protein is CAISGLAGSTQYF.

V is TRBV19 and J is TRBJ2-7; D possibly matches TRBD1 or TRBD2 (7 bases each). CDR1 is LNHDA, CDR2 SQIVND, per germline (reference sequence). Between the trimmed V and J ends, which lost 10 bases and 1 base, there was a span of 26 bases. The CDR3 consists of 17 residues. The CDR3 DNA reads TGTGCCACCCGATCAGGGGGGGGTAAACCGTCATCCTACGAGCAGTACTTC. Translated: CATRSGGGKPSSYEQYF.

The rearrangement joins TRBV7-8 to TRBJ2-7, with D unresolved. Germline CDR1 SGHVS, CDR2 FQNEAQ. Trimming shortened V by 6 bases and J by 6 bases, and 12 bases separated the two germline ends. The CDR3 length is 12 residues. DNA of the CDR3: TGTGCCAGCAGTCCGACCCGGGTCGAGCAGTACTTC. The encoded protein is CASSPTRVEQYF.